One sample yielded the 24 T cell receptor beta chains listed below, sequenced in a study of blood T cells in healthy people across ages. Through a sample-barcoded 5' primer and a J-beta primer mix, a second PCR was run for about 6 to 11 cycles. A single record per CDR3 protein comes from TCRdb applying MiXCR to the 5' RACE reads. This sample has approximately 1.5 million distinct CDR3 sequences, with roughly two fifths found just once. The specimen sequenced was blood. These receptors all stem from a woman aged 18-30 years in good health.

Only a few counts were recorded for this clonotype. V is TRBV5-5 and J is TRBJ1-1; D uncertain. CDR3 length equals 15 residues. Germline lookup yields CDR1 SGHKS and CDR2 YYEKEE (reference sequence). V lost 6 bases and J lost 5, with 20 bases in between. Here the CDR3 DNA reads TGTGCCAGCACCAGAAAGAGTGCCCCGGGAACTGAAGCTTTCTTT. This translates into CASTRKSAPGTEAFF.

V is TRBV7-2 and J is TRBJ1-5, with a weak D call TRBD1 (5 bases). Germline lookup yields CDR1 SGHTA and CDR2 FQGNSA. The CDR3 spans 15 residues. With 6 bases removed from V and 0 bases from J, the gap between germline ends came to 12 bases. In DNA, the CDR3 is TGTGCCAGCAGACCGACAGCGAATAGCAATCAGCCCCAGCATTTT. Its translation: CASRPTANSNQPQHF.

There are a few counts of this clonotype. The chain links TRBV6-9 to TRBJ1-6; TRBD1 matches 8 bases. CDR1 and CDR2 from the germline V gene are MNHGY and SVAAGI. The CDR3 loop spans 16 amino acids. V was clipped by 6 bases and J by 7 bases; unmatched bases: 11. CDR3 sequence reads: CASRPHPQGANSPLHF. The CDR3 bases are TGTGCCAGCAGACCACACCCCCAGGGGGCAAATTCACCCCTCCACTTT.

The CDR3 nucleotides are TGTGCCAGCAGCATTTCCACTAGCGCAACCTACGAGCAGTACTTC. Translating it yields CASSISTSATYEQYF. The chain carries TRBV11-2 and TRBJ2-7, with 7 bases that match TRBD2. Germline CDR1 is SGHAT and CDR2 is FQNNGV. With V trimmed by 5 bases and J by 2 bases, 9 bases remained unmatched. This CDR3 has 15 amino acids.

V is TRBV6-5 and J is TRBJ2-1, with 9 bases identical to TRBD1. In germline, CDR1 is MNHEY, CDR2 SVGAGI. The CDR3 is 16 residues long. Trimming took 1 base from V and 8 from J; bases not matched to a gene: 9. Written as DNA, the CDR3 is TGTGCCAGCAGTTACTTACGGACAGGGGCTAAGGATGAGCAGTTCTTC. Protein: CASSYLRTGAKDEQFF.

This clonotype was observed a handful of times. J is TRBJ2-7 and V is TRBV7-2, with D possibly TRBD1 on 6 matching bases. Germline assignment: CDR1 SGHTA and CDR2 FQGNSA. Trimming stripped 1 base from V and 2 bases from J, with 12 bases between. The CDR3 runs 15 residues. The CDR3 reads CASSLVEQGTYEQYF. The CDR3 DNA reads TGTGCCAGCAGCTTAGTCGAACAGGGAACCTACGAGCAGTACTTC.

The V and J genes are TRBV29-1 and TRBJ2-1; no clear D. Germline CDR1 and CDR2: SQVTM and ANQGSEA. V was trimmed by 6 bases and J by 5 bases, leaving 14 bases between them. This CDR3 region has 13 residues. As DNA, the CDR3 is TGCAGCGTACGACCCCGAACCGACAATGAGCAGTTCTTC. It encodes CSVRPRTDNEQFF.

This rearrangement joins TRBV9 to TRBJ2-1; TRBD2 matches at 7 bases. Germline V lookup: CDR1 SGDLS, CDR2 YYNGEE. The V gene end was trimmed by 0 bases and the J gene end by 8 bases; junction bases not matched to a gene: 5. CDR3 size: 14 residues. The CDR3 loop is CASSVAGGWYEQFF. The CDR3 DNA reads TGTGCCAGCAGCGTAGCCGGGGGGTGGTATGAGCAGTTCTTC.

As for this clonotype: A read error may account for a junction end that differs from germline. This rearrangement joins TRBV5-1 to TRBJ2-1; D is possibly TRBD1 or TRBD2 (5 bases each). Germline V gene data show CDR1 as SGHRS and CDR2 as YFSETQ. CDR3 length equals 16 residues. The CDR3 DNA is TGCGCCTGCAGCTTGACTGCCGGGACCGCCCTACTTGAGCAGTTCTTC. Its translation: CACSLTAGTALLEQFF.

In its sample, this clonotype was seen a few times. The chain joins TRBV13 to TRBJ2-1; 7 bases line up with TRBD1. Trimming removed 5 bases from V and 0 bases from J; junction bases left unmatched: 4. Germline lookup yields CDR1 PRHDT and CDR2 FYEKMQ (reference sequence). This CDR3 region has 15 residues. CDR3 nucleotides: TGTGCCAGCAGCCTACAGGGGCCCTCCTACAATGAGCAGTTCTTC. It translates to CASSLQGPSYNEQFF. The full variable domain, its missing parts supplied by reference TRBV13 and TRBJ2-1, is AAGVIQSPRHLIKEKRETATLKCYPIPRHDTVYWYQQGPGQDPQFLISFYEKMQSDKGSIPDRFSAQQFSDYHSELNMSSLELGDSALYFCASSLQGPSYNEQFFGPGTRLTVL.

This clonotype was recorded at least ten times. The rearrangement joins TRBV7-2 to TRBJ2-4; D is ambiguous. With the DNA end fitting TRBJ2-7 better, the J assignment may be wrong. The CDR3 consists of 13 residues. The germline V gene encodes CDR1 SGHTA and CDR2 FQGNSA. The CDR3 reads CASSLLAAHEQYF. The CDR3, as DNA: TGTGCCAGCAGCTTACTGGCCGCTCACGAGCAGTACTTC.

The rearrangement joins TRBV20-1 to TRBJ2-1; perhaps TRBD2 as D (5 bases). V was cut by 3 bases and J by 8 bases, with 20 bases left in between. Germline V gives CDR1 DFQATT, CDR2 SNEGSKA (reference sequence). The CDR3 sequence is 15 residues long. CDR3 nucleotides: TGCAGTGCTAGTGGTATGGACGGAGACGGGGATGAGCAGTTCTTC. This gives the protein CSASGMDGDGDEQFF.

This chain joins TRBV27 and TRBJ1-2; TRBD1 might be the D (6 bases). The CDR3 is 15 amino acids. Germline lookup yields CDR1 MNHEY and CDR2 SMNVEV (reference sequence). Deletions cut 6 bases from V and 6 bases from J, with 20 bases between. For the CDR3, the DNA is TGTGCCAGCAGCTTTGGGGGCCCGACAGGAGATGGCTACACCTTC. Translated: CASSFGGPTGDGYTF.

This clonotype was seen a few times. The CDR3: CASSLDRDRDTDTQYF. CDR3 in DNA: TGTGCCAGCAGCTTAGACCGGGACAGGGACACAGATACGCAGTATTTT. This sequence joins TRBV7-8 and TRBJ2-3; TRBD1 matches at 9 bases. Germline V lookup: CDR1 SGHVS, CDR2 FQNEAQ. V dropped 1 base and J dropped 2; count of bases not matched to a gene: 4. The CDR3 is 16 residues long.

This clonotype was seen a handful of times. V usage is TRBV6-5 and J usage is TRBJ2-3, with a weak D call TRBD2 (6 bases). The germline CDR1 and CDR2 sequences are MNHEY and SVGAGI. This CDR3 has 13 residues. Trimming took off 6 bases at V and 1 base at J, with 8 bases between the two ends. The DNA of the CDR3 is TGTGCCAGCAGCAAGCGGGGCACAGATACGCAGTATTTT. This translates into CASSKRGTDTQYF.

In its sample, this clonotype was seen a few times. The V call is TRBV12-3 or TRBV12-4, the J call TRBJ1-2, with unresolved D. V lost 2 bases and J 6 bases, leaving 10 bases between the germline ends. The CDR3 sequence is 13 residues long. The CDR3 loop is CASSLSQDNGYTF. CDR3 nucleotides: TGTGCCAGCAGTTTAAGTCAGGATAATGGCTACACCTTC.

This clonotype turned up a few times. The chain joins TRBV6-5 to TRBJ2-3; D gene ambiguous. V was clipped by 2 bases and J by 0 bases, with 9 bases between them. Germline V gene data show CDR1 as MNHEY and CDR2 as SVGAGI. The CDR3 spans 15 residues. The CDR3 is CASSYGSTSTDTQYF. The CDR3 DNA follows: TGTGCCAGCAGTTACGGCAGTACTAGCACAGATACGCAGTATTTT.

On this clonotype itself: A much larger clonotype is one base distant, so this may be a read error. V is TRBV29-1 and J is TRBJ2-7; D gene uncertain. The CDR3 has 14 amino acids. Germline-derived CDR1 and CDR2 are SQVTM and ANQGSEA. Trimming cost V 4 bases and J 2 bases, with 15 bases left between them. CDR3 in DNA: TGCAGCGTTGCGTTGCGGCAAACCCCCTACGAGCAGTACTTC. Encoded protein: CSVALRQTPYEQYF.

The chain has TRBV25-1 and TRBJ1-2, with D possibly being TRBD1 (5 bases). The CDR3 has 14 residues. The germline V and J ends were trimmed by 2 bases and 8 bases, with 15 bases remaining between them. Looked up from germline, CDR1 is MGHDK and CDR2 is SYGVNS. The CDR3 region has the DNA TGTGCCAGCAGTGAACCGGGACCGACCTCCGGCTACACCTTC. Protein sequence: CASSEPGPTSGYTF.

This clonotype was seen only a few times. The chain uses TRBV6-1 and TRBJ2-7; 7 nucleotides align to TRBD2. In germline, CDR1 is MNHNS, CDR2 SASEGT. V trimming: 7 bases; J trimming: 3 bases; junction bases outside the gene matches: 9. CDR3 length: 14 amino acids. The CDR3 region has the DNA TGTGCCAGCAAAGGCGGGACTACCCTCTACGAGCAGTACTTC. Translated, it gives CASKGGTTLYEQYF.

This clonotype was seen a few times. This chain links TRBV6-2 or TRBV6-3 with TRBJ2-2; 11 nucleotides align to TRBD2. The junction had 11 bases not matched to a gene; V was cut back by 5 bases and J by 3 bases. CDR1 and CDR2 from the germline V gene are MNHEY and SVGEGT. The CDR3 totals 18 residues. The CDR3 coding sequence is TGTGCCAGCAGTCCTCTGACTAGCGGGGCCCTCCACACCGGGGAGCTGTTTTTT. Its translation is CASSPLTSGALHTGELFF.

This clonotype has just a few counts. The chain links TRBV11-2 to TRBJ2-5; D gene ambiguous. The germline V gene has CDR1 SGHAT and CDR2 FQNNGV. V was trimmed by 1 base and J by 3 bases, leaving 12 bases between them. The CDR3 has 15 amino acids. CDR3: CASSLGQIRKETQYF. The CDR3 region has the DNA TGTGCCAGCAGCTTAGGCCAAATTCGAAAAGAGACCCAGTACTTC.

The gene calls are TRBV12-3 or TRBV12-4 and TRBJ2-1; 9 bases are a match to TRBD2. V lost 5 bases and J lost 3; bases outside the gene matches: 8. The CDR3 is 16 residues long. The CDR3 protein is CASSKGGSGSYNEQFF. The CDR3, as DNA: TGTGCCAGCAGTAAAGGGGGTAGCGGGAGCTACAATGAGCAGTTCTTC.

This clonotype occurred a few times. The V and J genes are TRBV29-1 and TRBJ2-3, with TRBD1 matching 9 bases. Unmatched junction bases numbered 10, after V lost 7 bases and J lost 2 bases. The CDR3 loop spans 15 amino acids. The germline gives CDR1 SQVTM, CDR2 ANQGSEA. CDR3 loop: CSGEVGTGFTDTQYF. The CDR3 coding sequence is TGCAGCGGGGAGGTCGGGACAGGGTTCACAGATACGCAGTATTTT.